The T cell receptor beta chain described here comes from a study of lymphopenia after photon versus proton radiotherapy. CDR3 size: 13 residues. The V gene's germline CDR1 is SGHRS and CDR2 YFSETQ. Overall study results and limits: After the lymphocyte nadir, photon-treated repertoires showed oligoclonal expansion, especially of CD8+ Temra cells. Under photons, naive T cells and diversity fell while effector/memory populations rose.

Some clones are missing from TCRdb's copy, which holds only in-frame ones; the method was immunoSEQ multiplex PCR. The sample yields about 45,000 clones, 85% seen once. On this clone itself: What it binds is not known.

The chain uses TRBV5-1 and TRBJ2-3, with 7 bases lining up with TRBD2. The specimen comprised peripheral blood, sampled from a patient treated with photon-based radiotherapy. The TCR originated in a man aged 35 to 55 with gastric cancer. The CDR3 reads CASARGGTDTQYF. DNA for the CDR3: TGCGCATCGGCCCGGGGGGGCACAGATACGCAGTATTTT. The full variable domain, in which reference TRBV5-1 and TRBJ2-3 provide the parts outside the CDR3, is KAGVTQTPRYLIKTRGQQVTLSCSPISGHRSVSWYQQTPGQGLQFLFEYFSETQRNKGNFPGRFSGRQFSNSRSEMNVSTLELGDSALYLCASARGGTDTQYFGPGTRLTVL.